The 26 T cell receptor beta chains presented below share a single source sample, sequenced in a study of tissue T cells after allogeneic stem cell transplantation. Assay: immunoSEQ multiplex PCR; the TCRdb copy retains only in-frame clones and omits some. The sample yields thousands of clones, nearly 50% seen once. The time point is: mouse harvest day 14 after allogeneic transplant. Each mouse received 10^7 T-cell-depleted marrow cells plus 10^6 splenic CD5+ T cells by tail vein. What was sequenced was lymph node tissue. The receptor set was obtained from a female BALB/c mouse given C57BL/6 T cells with graft-versus-host disease after an allogeneic hematopoietic cell transplant.

About this clone itself: Any gene name here is a mouse gene name. The part of the CDR3 DNA that was read is TGTGCCAGCAGTGATTGGCAGGGGTTGGGAGAAGTCTTC. Translated, it gives CASSDWQGLGEVF. The entire CDR3 reads CASSDWQGLGEVFF. The rearrangement uses TRBV13-3 and TRBJ1-1; TRBD1 is a possible D gene (6 bases). The observed sequence ends 1 residue before the CDR3 terminus, with the missing tail filled in from the germline J gene. V lost 1 base to trimming and J lost 7 bases, with 14 bases between them. The CDR3 is 14 amino acids. Germline V gene lookup returns CDR1 NNHDY and CDR2 SYVADS.

This clone turned up a few times. Gene names and germline match the mouse. The sequenced fragment ends 1 residue before the CDR3 boundary, so the rest is inferred from the germline J gene. V gene TRBV26 combines with J gene TRBJ2-5; 7 bases align to TRBD1. The V gene's germline CDR1 is KGHPV and CDR2 FQNQEV (reference sequence). V lost 4 bases and J lost 8; bases outside the gene matches: 6. The CDR3 runs 13 residues. The covered CDR3 bases are TGTGCCAGCAGTCGGGACAGCGCGGGCACCCAGTAC. Translating it yields CASSRDSAGTQY. The CDR3 as a whole reads CASSRDSAGTQYF.

By share, this clone ranks as large. Gene names follow the mouse nomenclature. With the read ending 1 residue before the CDR3 end, the germline J gene is used to fill in that end. The chain combines TRBV16 with TRBJ2-3, with a possible D match to TRBD2 (5 bases). The CDR3 length is 14 residues. Germline V gene sequence: CDR1 SGHSA, CDR2 FRNQAP. Trimming took 1 base from V and 0 from J, leaving 5 bases between them. CDR3 DNA (partial): TGTGCAAGCAGCTTAGTGGGGAGTGCAGAAACGCTGTAT. This translates into CASSLVGSAETLY. The entire CDR3 sequence reads CASSLVGSAETLYF. Using reference TRBV16 and TRBJ2-3 for the parts outside the CDR3, the full variable domain is NAGVIQTPRHKVTGKGQEATLWCEPISGHSAVFWYRQTIVQGLEFLTYFRNQAPIDDSGMPKERFSAQMPNQSHSTLKIQSTQPQDSAVYLCASSLVGSAETLYFGSGTRLTVL.

With respect to this clone: These gene names are mouse names. The read falls 1 residue short of the CDR3 end, and the missing part is taken from the germline J gene. The chain links TRBV26 to TRBJ1-1; maybe TRBD1 (5 bases). Germline V gives CDR1 KGHPV, CDR2 FQNQEV (reference sequence). Trimming stripped 2 bases from V and 3 bases from J, with 7 bases between. This CDR3 has 13 amino acids. The sequenced part of the CDR3 DNA is TGTGCCAGCAGTCTGCCAGGGCACACAGAAGTCTTC. It is translated as CASSLPGHTEVF. The entire CDR3 protein is CASSLPGHTEVFF.

This clone was detected only a few times. Mouse germline and gene names are used. Read data end 1 residue before the CDR3 end; the end is taken from the germline J gene. V and J are TRBV3 and TRBJ1-6; D gene ambiguous. Being an ORF, TRBJ1-6 has a function that is uncertain. Trimming removed 3 bases at V and 5 bases at J, with 5 bases between. The CDR3 consists of 13 residues. The V gene's germline CDR1 is SNHLY and CDR2 FYNGKV (reference sequence). CDR3: CASSLTNNSPLYF. CDR3 bases read: TGTGCCAGCAGCTTGACAAATAATTCGCCCCTCTAC.

By sample share, this clone is large. Germline and genes: mouse. The read terminates 1 residue ahead of where the CDR3 ends, so the germline J gene completes it. The rearrangement uses TRBV29 and TRBJ2-1; D may be TRBD1 (6 bases). Trimming cost V 6 bases and J 4 bases, with 10 bases left between them. CDR1 MSHET and CDR2 SYDVDS come from the germline V gene. The CDR3 has 13 amino acids. Incomplete CDR3 DNA: TGTGCTAGCAGCACGGGACATTATGCTGAGCAGTTC. Translating gives CASSTGHYAEQF. The entire CDR3 reads CASSTGHYAEQFF.

This clone was seen a few times. The gene symbols are mouse symbols. The CDR3 is cut off 1 residue early in the read; its end comes from the germline J gene. The J gene is TRBJ2-7, the V gene TRBV23; the DNA was not compared with TRBD1, the D call given in the table. The CDR3 loop spans 13 amino acids. Germline V CDR1 and CDR2: KGHTA, FQNQQP. CDR3 DNA, as far as it was read: TGCTCCAGCAGTCCGACACCCTCCTATGAACAGTAC. This encodes CSSSPTPSYEQY. The whole CDR3 is CSSSPTPSYEQYF.

Turning to this clone: Gene names are mouse gene names. The read is 1 residue too short to cover the CDR3 end, so that end is filled in from the germline J gene. The chain couples TRBV13-2 to TRBJ1-3; D gene uncertain. The CDR3 spans 12 residues. CDR1 is NNHNN, CDR2 SYGAGS, per germline (reference sequence). Trimming cost V 3 bases and J 2 bases, with 3 bases left between them. The sequenced CDR3 bases are TGTGCCAGCGGTGGGCCTGGAAATACGCTCTAT. It translates to CASGGPGNTLY. In full, the CDR3 reads CASGGPGNTLYF.

In the case of this clone: The gene names given are mouse names. Coverage ceases 1 residue before the CDR3 finishes, and the germline J gene fills in the end. The gene calls are TRBV31 and TRBJ1-1; perhaps TRBD1 as D (5 bases). V was pared by 0 bases and J by 3 bases, with 8 bases between. Germline loops: CDR1 GKSSPN, CDR2 SITVG. The CDR3 is 13 residues long. The DNA read from the CDR3 is TGTGCCTGGAGTCTAAGGGGTGACACAGAAGTCTTC. Translating it yields CAWSLRGDTEVF. The full-length CDR3 reads as CAWSLRGDTEVFF.

About this clone itself: The gene symbols are mouse symbols. The read is 1 residue too short to cover the CDR3 end, so that end is filled in from the germline J gene. The chain carries TRBV26 and TRBJ2-7; TRBD1 matches 10 bases. Germline V gene data show CDR1 as KGHPV and CDR2 as FQNQEV (reference sequence). With 6 bases clipped from V and 7 bases from J, the junction kept 3 bases outside the gene matches. CDR3 length equals 12 residues. The part of the CDR3 DNA that was read is TGTGCCAGCAGCGACAGGGGGCGAGAACAGTAC. It specifies CASSDRGREQY. In full, the CDR3 reads CASSDRGREQYF.

This clone was detected only a few times. Gene names are the mouse ones. Read data end 1 residue before the CDR3 end; the end is taken from the germline J gene. The rearrangement joins TRBV1 to TRBJ1-2, with 10 bases lining up with TRBD1. The CDR3 extends over 15 amino acids. V lost 3 bases and J lost 1; bases outside the gene matches: 2. Germline V gene lookup returns CDR1 NSQYPW and CDR2 LRSPGD (reference sequence). This chain's CDR3 is CTCSARDRGNSDYTF. The sequenced CDR3 bases are TGCACCTGCAGTGCCCGGGACAGGGGAAACTCCGACTACACC.

This clone was counted between two and nine times. The gene names given are mouse names. The CDR3 end is not reached by the read, which stops 1 residue before it; the germline J gene fills it in. The chain employs TRBV13-3 and TRBJ2-5, with D possibly being TRBD1 (6 bases). V was trimmed by 2 bases and J by 8 bases, leaving 9 bases between them. The CDR3 contains 12 residues. The V gene's germline CDR1 is NNHDY and CDR2 SYVADS. The CDR3 reads CASSEGGGTQYF. CDR3 DNA, as far as it was read: TGTGCCAGCAGTGAAGGGGGAGGCACCCAGTAC. The variable domain in full, completed from reference TRBV13-3 and TRBJ2-5, reads EAAVTQSPRSKVAVTGGKVTLSCHQTNNHDYMYWYRQDTGHGLRLIHYSYVADSTEKGDIPDGYKASRPSQENFSLILELASLSQTAVYFCASSEGGGTQYFGPGTRLLVL.

This clone was counted a few times. Gene labels here are mouse ones. The read terminates 1 residue ahead of where the CDR3 ends, so the germline J gene completes it. The V call is TRBV5, the J call TRBJ2-7; D possibly corresponds to TRBD1 (6 bases). CDR3 length equals 14 residues. Between the trimmed V and J ends, which lost 0 bases and 2 bases, there was a span of 8 bases. Germline values: CDR1 LGHNA, CDR2 YNLKQL (reference sequence). The CDR3 spells CASSQEGQTYEQYF. Incomplete CDR3 DNA: TGTGCCAGCAGCCAAGAGGGACAAACCTATGAACAGTAC.

This clone is classed as medium-sized. Gene names and germline refer to mouse. The part of the CDR3 DNA that was read is TGTGCCAGCAGTCCCCGGGGGTTTAGTGCAGAAACGCTGTAT. Protein: CASSPRGFSAETLY. The CDR3, in full, reads CASSPRGFSAETLYF. The rearrangement joins TRBV15 to TRBJ2-3, with D perhaps given as TRBD1 or TRBD2 (5 bases each). The read gets to within 1 residue of the CDR3 end, and the germline J gene fills in the rest. The CDR3 consists of 15 residues. Germline CDR1 and CDR2: SGHND and FRSKSL. The ends were cut back, 5 bases at V and 0 bases at J, with 12 bases in the middle. Together with reference TRBV15 and TRBJ2-3, the CDR3 gives the full variable domain: DAGVTQTPRHEVAEKGQTIILKCEPVSGHNDLFWYRQTKIQGLELLSYFRSKSLMEDGGAFKDRFKAEMLNSSFSTLKIQPTEPKDSAVYLCASSPRGFSAETLYFGSGTRLTVL.

This clone was seen only a few times. Here the gene names and germline are mouse. Read sequence stops 1 residue before the CDR3 end, and the germline J gene provides the missing end. The chain joins TRBV3 to TRBJ2-4, with 7 bases that match TRBD1. The germline V gene has CDR1 SNHLY and CDR2 FYNGKV (reference sequence). Germline trimming cut 5 bases from V and 6 bases from J; bases unmatched to any gene: 5. This CDR3 is built from 13 residues. CDR3 bases read: TGTGCCAGCAGCCAACAGGGGTTGAACACCTTGTAC. Protein: CASSQQGLNTLY. The whole CDR3 region reads CASSQQGLNTLYF.

The sample holds a few counts of this clone. Germline and genes: mouse. Read sequence stops 1 residue before the CDR3 end, and the germline J gene provides the missing end. The gene calls are TRBV14 and TRBJ2-7, with 8 bases matching TRBD1. CDR3 size: 14 residues. With V trimmed by 2 bases and J by 0 bases, 1 base remained unmatched. Germline CDR1 reads SGHDT; CDR2 reads FRDEAV. The DNA read from the CDR3 is TGTGCCAGCAGTTTACAGGGGGACTCCTATGAACAGTAC. It encodes CASSLQGDSYEQY. Given in full, the CDR3 is CASSLQGDSYEQYF.

Notes on this clone: Mouse names are used for the genes. Sequencing ends 1 residue short of the CDR3 end; the germline J gene provides the rest. The chain is built from TRBV12-2 and TRBJ2-5; the match to TRBD2 covers 8 bases. CDR1 and CDR2 (germline): SGHLS, HYDKME. This CDR3 region has 15 residues. V was clipped by 0 bases and J by 1 base; unmatched bases: 2. The sequenced part of the CDR3 DNA is TGTGCCAGCTCTCTCATGGGGGGGGACCAAGACACCCAGTAC. Its protein is CASSLMGGDQDTQY. The entire CDR3 reads CASSLMGGDQDTQYF.

Points on this clone: The gene names given are mouse names. The read is 1 residue too short to cover the CDR3 end, so that end is filled in from the germline J gene. This chain joins TRBV12-1 and TRBJ2-7; a possible D gene is TRBD1 (6 bases). With 3 bases removed from V and 4 bases from J, the gap between germline ends came to 9 bases. Germline CDR1 reads SGHSN; CDR2 reads HYEKVE. CDR3 length: 12 residues. The covered CDR3 bases are TGTGCCAGCTCTTGGGACACATATGAACAGTAC. Translating it yields CASSWDTYEQY. The whole CDR3 region reads CASSWDTYEQYF.

This clone was observed a few times. Here the gene names and germline are mouse. The read stops 1 residue short of the end of the CDR3; the missing end is completed from the germline J gene. The chain uses TRBV19 and TRBJ2-7; 7 positions agree with TRBD2. Trimming cost V 1 base and J 3 bases; bases outside gene matches: 4. Germline-derived CDR1 and CDR2 are FNHDT and SITEND (reference sequence). The CDR3 runs 14 residues. The DNA read from the CDR3 is TGTGCCAGCAGTATACCGGGGGGGGTCTATGAACAGTAC. Translation gives CASSIPGGVYEQY. The entire CDR3 reads CASSIPGGVYEQYF.

This clone has only a few counts. Here the gene names and germline are mouse. The read gets to within 1 residue of the CDR3 end, and the germline J gene fills in the rest. The chain is built from TRBV26 and TRBJ1-2, with D possibly matching TRBD1 (5 bases). Deletions cut 3 bases from V and 0 bases from J, with 8 bases between. There are 14 residues in the CDR3. Germline assignment: CDR1 KGHPV and CDR2 FQNQEV (reference sequence). CDR3 DNA (partial): TGTGCCAGCAGTCTAGGACAAGCAAACTCCGACTACACC. Translating it yields CASSLGQANSDYT. Given in full, the CDR3 is CASSLGQANSDYTF.

As for this clone: All gene names here are mouse names. The read falls 1 residue short of the CDR3 end, and the missing part is taken from the germline J gene. The chain uses TRBV4 and TRBJ1-6, with a possible D match to TRBD1 (5 bases). TRBJ1-6 counts as an open reading frame of uncertain function. The V end was cut by 5 bases, the J end by 5 bases, with 7 bases between. Germline assignment: CDR1 LGHDT and CDR2 YNNKQL (reference sequence). The CDR3 is made up of 13 amino acids. The CDR3 is CASSAGDNSPLYF. CDR3 bases read: TGTGCCAGCAGCGCGGGGGATAATTCGCCCCTCTAC.

With respect to this clone: The germline and genes are mouse ones. Read coverage stops 1 residue before the CDR3 terminus; the germline J gene supplies the remainder. This sequence joins TRBV13-3 and TRBJ1-6, with D unresolved. TRBJ1-6 falls under the ORF class, with uncertain function. This CDR3 contains 14 residues. Germline loops: CDR1 NNHDY, CDR2 SYVADS. Trimming removed 2 bases from V and 0 bases from J, with 3 bases in between. The part of the CDR3 DNA that was read is TGTGCCAGCAGTGACACTTCCTATAATTCGCCCCTCTAC. This sequence encodes CASSDTSYNSPLY. The whole CDR3 sequence reads CASSDTSYNSPLYF.

On this clone: The gene names here belong to mouse. Read coverage stops 1 residue before the CDR3 terminus; the germline J gene supplies the remainder. The rearrangement links TRBV26 to TRBJ1-1; 7 bases are shared with TRBD1. Germline V gene data show CDR1 as KGHPV and CDR2 as FQNQEV (reference sequence). There are 13 residues in the CDR3. V shed 6 bases, J shed 4 bases, and the junction held 5 bases outside the gene matches. CDR3 bases read: TGTGCCAGCAGCCGACAGGGAGGCACAGAAGTCTTC. It specifies CASSRQGGTEVF. The CDR3 as a whole reads CASSRQGGTEVFF.

This clone was seen only once. Gene and germline names: mouse. The read terminates 1 residue before the CDR3 end, so the remaining end is supplied by the germline J gene. The rearrangement links TRBV13-1 to TRBJ2-5, with 10 bases that match TRBD2. The CDR3 spans 16 residues. Germline V gives CDR1 NSHNY, CDR2 SYGAGN. Trimming cost V 1 base and J 0 bases; bases outside gene matches: 2. The chain's CDR3 is CASSDRDWGNQDTQYF. The CDR3 bases that were read are TGTGCCAGCAGTGATAGGGACTGGGGAAACCAAGACACCCAGTAC.

This clone was seen a few times. Mouse germline and gene names are used. The read finishes 1 residue shy of the CDR3 end, and the germline J gene is used to complete it. The chain is built from TRBV16 and TRBJ1-3; TRBD1 might be the D (6 bases). There are 15 residues in the CDR3. With 0 bases removed from V and 3 bases from J, the gap between germline ends came to 9 bases. The germline V gene encodes CDR1 SGHSA and CDR2 FRNQAP. The CDR3 loop is CASSLDGGSGNTLYF. The part of the CDR3 DNA that was read is TGTGCAAGCAGCTTAGACGGGGGCAGTGGAAATACGCTCTAT.

Note on this clone: Gene labels here are mouse ones. The read terminates 1 residue before the CDR3 end, so the remaining end is supplied by the germline J gene. The chain joins TRBV12-1 to TRBJ2-4; D is undetermined. CDR1 SGHSN and CDR2 HYEKVE come from the germline V gene. CDR3 length: 11 residues. V lost 2 bases to trimming and J lost 5 bases, with 4 bases between them. The part of the CDR3 DNA that was read is TGTGCCAGCTCTCCCAGAAACACCTTGTAC. Residues: CASSPRNTLY. The CDR3 in full is CASSPRNTLYF.